This T cell receptor beta chain was sequenced during a study of CD8 T cells in Susac syndrome. When the RNA was reverse transcribed, random hexamers were used with an input of about 0.5 to 1 ug. One entry per CDR3 protein, called by TCRdb with MiXCR from the immunoSEQ multiplex PCR reads. Of more than 85,000 distinct CDR3 sequences in the sample, roughly 94% were seen once. The CDR3 spans 13 residues. The germline V gene has CDR1 SQVTM and CDR2 ANQGSEA. The ends were cut back, 6 bases at V and 1 base at J, with 12 bases in the middle. Sequencing was carried out using CD4+ T cells from PBMCs. The chain employs TRBV29-1 and TRBJ1-1, with D maybe TRBD1 (5 bases). The TCR originated in a human donor with Susac syndrome. This CDR3 reads CSVLAGGNTEAFF. CDR3 sequence (DNA): TGCAGCGTCCTGGCCGGGGGGAACACTGAAGCTTTCTTT.